This section outlines one TCR beta chain sequence together with its context. Its antigen remains unidentified. Measured with immunoSEQ multiplex PCR; TCRdb has only the in-frame clones, and not every one. The sample carries approximately 300,000 clones, around 84% recorded once. The sample belongs to a study of Ad26.COV2.S vaccination and SARS-CoV-2 variants. Study outcomes and limitations: Spike-specific TCR breadth was greater after Ad26.COV2.S than placebo.

Described treatment: 19 received Ad26.COV2.S at low or high dose, single or two shots; about 5 received placebo; per-sample allocation not given. Each sample was drawn 63 days after the first injection (of vaccine or placebo). Boston supplied an adult donor aged 18-55 years. SARS-CoV-2 spike from the Wuhan strain was encoded by the vaccine, an Ad26 vector. The CDR3 is 16 residues long. V was clipped by 0 bases and J by 4 bases; unmatched bases: 7. Germline loops: CDR1 SGHRS, CDR2 YFSETQ. The rearrangement links TRBV5-1 to TRBJ1-2, with 9 bases aligning to TRBD1. This receptor was obtained from a person aged 18-60 years who received the Ad26.COV2.S COVID-19 vaccine or a placebo. The specimen comprised peripheral blood, sampled in a trial of Ad26.COV2.S vaccine versus placebo. CDR3 nucleotides: TGCGCCAGCAGCTTGGCGACAGGGGGTCGACTCTATGGCTACACCTTC. It is translated as CASSLATGGRLYGYTF.